Presented here are 9 T cell receptor beta chains from one specimen sequenced in a study of OX40 agonist ivuxolimab in advanced cancers. Using immunoSEQ multiplex PCR, the repertoire was profiled, and TCRdb retains in-frame clones only, with some absent. The sample contains 25,000 to 30,000 clones, around 79% of which appear only once. This specimen was CD4+ or CD8+ T cells sorted from blood, taken in a trial of the OX40 agonist ivuxolimab. These receptor sequences come from an adult with an advanced solid tumor such as melanoma, head and neck, liver or kidney cancer.

This clone has a count of ten or more. The chain has TRBV7-9 and TRBJ1-6; TRBD1 is a possible D gene (6 bases). Germline assignment: CDR1 SEHNR and CDR2 FQNEAQ (reference sequence). Trimming stripped 5 bases from V and 0 bases from J, with 14 bases between. The CDR3 covers 17 residues. CDR3 DNA sequence: TGTGCCAGCAGCCCTATCGGACAGTTCTCCTATAATTCACCCCTCCACTTT. Its protein product is CASSPIGQFSYNSPLHF.

The chain uses TRBV6-5 and TRBJ2-1; TRBD1 aligns across 8 bases. Trimming cost V 6 bases and J 3 bases; bases outside gene matches: 7. The germline V gene has CDR1 MNHEY and CDR2 SVGAGI. This CDR3 contains 15 residues. The CDR3 coding sequence is TGTGCCAGCAGACCCGGGACAGGATTCTACAATGAGCAGTTCTTC. Residues: CASRPGTGFYNEQFF.

The gene calls are TRBV9 and TRBJ2-7, with 11 bases matching TRBD2. Germline values: CDR1 SGDLS, CDR2 YYNGEE. The ends lost 0 bases at V and 2 bases at J; junction bases unmatched: 4. The CDR3 sequence is 16 residues long. CDR3 region: CASSVGASGGTYEQYF. The CDR3 coding sequence is TGTGCCAGCAGCGTAGGCGCTAGCGGGGGGACCTACGAGCAGTACTTC. Supplemented by reference TRBV9 and TRBJ2-7, the full variable domain reads DSGVTQTPKHLITATGQRVTLRCSPRSGDLSVYWYQQSLDQGLQFLIQYYNGEERAKGNILERFSAQQFPDLHSELNLSSLELGDSALYFCASSVGASGGTYEQYFGPGTRLTVT.

As regards this clone: Other DNA sequences from this sample encode an identical CDR3 as well. This sequence joins TRBV15 and TRBJ1-4; D might be TRBD1 (5 bases). Germline V gene data show CDR1 as LNHNV and CDR2 as YYDKDF (reference sequence). Deletions cut 3 bases from V and 2 bases from J, with 16 bases between. This CDR3 has 17 amino acids. DNA for the CDR3: TGTGCCACCAGCAGGTATTCCCAGGGTTCCACTAATGAAAAACTGTTTTTT. Residues: CATSRYSQGSTNEKLFF.

The chain combines TRBV21-1 with TRBJ1-3. TRBV21-1 is flagged as a pseudogene. The CDR3 runs 16 residues. As DNA, the CDR3 is TGTGCCAGCAGCAAATTTCAGATCGACCCCGGAAACACCATATATTTT. As protein: CASSKFQIDPGNTIYF.

CDR3 sequence: CASSVEGGANEKLFF. The CDR3 DNA sequence: TGTGCCAGCAGCGTAGAAGGGGGCGCGAATGAAAAACTGTTTTTT. V gene TRBV9 combines with J gene TRBJ1-4; TRBD1 matches 7 bases. V gave up 0 bases and J gave up 5 bases; unmatched junction bases: 4. The CDR3 consists of 15 residues. Per the germline V gene, CDR1 is SGDLS and CDR2 is YYNGEE.

The J gene is TRBJ1-4, the V gene TRBV2; possible D gene TRBD1, 5 bases. Germline-derived CDR1 and CDR2 are SNHLY and FYNNEI. The CDR3 loop spans 12 amino acids. V lost 10 bases to trimming and J lost 8 bases, with 14 bases between them. The CDR3 DNA follows: TGTGCCACTCTCAGGGATAGGGAAAAACTGTTTTTT. Amino acids: CATLRDREKLFF.

The CDR3 DNA is TGCGCCAGCAGCACGGACAGGGTGGACTATGGCTACACCTTC. Encoded protein: CASSTDRVDYGYTF. The rearrangement joins TRBV5-1 to TRBJ1-2; 8 bases line up with TRBD1. With 4 bases clipped from V and 3 bases from J, the junction kept 5 bases outside the gene matches. Germline V gene data show CDR1 as SGHRS and CDR2 as YFSETQ. The CDR3 totals 14 residues.

The V call is TRBV5-1, the J call TRBJ2-7; TRBD1 might be the D (5 bases). CDR3 length: 15 residues. Germline values: CDR1 SGHRS, CDR2 YFSETQ. V lost 0 bases and J lost 4, with 14 bases in between. The CDR3 bases are TGCGCCAGCAGCTTGGAAGATCCAGGGCTGTACGAGCAGTACTTC. Protein product: CASSLEDPGLYEQYF. The full variable domain, in which reference TRBV5-1 and TRBJ2-7 provide the parts outside the CDR3, is KAGVTQTPRYLIKTRGQQVTLSCSPISGHRSVSWYQQTPGQGLQFLFEYFSETQRNKGNFPGRFSGRQFSNSRSEMNVSTLELGDSALYLCASSLEDPGLYEQYFGPGTRLTVT.